This T cell receptor (beta chain) stems from a study of blood T cell repertoires in COVID-19. Study-level information: Cohort 3 donors were reported recovered after two negative PCRs, clearance, or symptom resolution.

To note about this clone: In the same sample, other DNA sequences code for this CDR3.

Some clones are missing from TCRdb's copy, which holds only in-frame ones; the method was immunoSEQ multiplex PCR. The repertoire holds over 200,000 clones, with less than 90% as singletons. This CDR3 has 14 amino acids. The V gene's germline CDR1 is SEHNR and CDR2 FQNEAQ (reference sequence). V was clipped by 2 bases and J by 4 bases, with 9 bases between them. This chain uses TRBV7-9 with TRBJ2-1, with no clear D. Sequencing was done on a sample of PBMCs or T cells enriched from blood (not recorded which). This TCR was recovered from a woman in her forties or fifties in a cohort exposed to, infected with or recovered from COVID-19 (not recorded which). The CDR3 sequence is CASSLTASYNEQFF. The CDR3, as DNA: TGTGCCAGCAGCTTAACCGCCAGTTACAATGAGCAGTTCTTC.